This TCR beta chain originates from a study of blood T cell repertoires in COVID-19. Study background: Acute and convalescent COVID-19 samples came from the United States, Italy and Spain. PBMCs, B-cell-depleted T cells, or T cells were the source of the cDNA or gDNA that made up the material.

CDR3 length: 16 amino acids. Germline V gene lookup returns CDR1 MNHEY and CDR2 SVGEGT. Trimming left V 2 bases short and J 4 bases short, with 17 bases between. Participant age was about 18 to 95 years, and participants resided in approximately 25 US areas. Clinical history as reported by participants underpinned cohort assignment. The table came from immunoSEQ multiplex PCR; TCRdb's copy has only in-frame clones and leaves some out. The repertoire holds 200,000 to 250,000 clones, with around 84% as singletons. This chain uses TRBV6-2 or TRBV6-3 with TRBJ1-1; D is possibly TRBD1 (6 bases). The sample comprised PBMCs or T cells enriched from blood (not recorded which). This TCR came from a man aged 40-49 years who had recovered from COVID-19. The DNA for the CDR3 is TGTGCCAGCAGTTACCTATTGCTCGGGACAACCACTGAAGCTTTCTTT. Its translation is CASSYLLLGTTTEAFF.